This T cell receptor beta chain was identified in a study of post-analysis software for immune sequencing data. The wider study: Relapsing-remitting, secondary progressive and progressive-relapsing forms made up the multiple sclerosis disease courses. Study findings and constraints: Relative to controls, patients with multiple sclerosis showed significantly lower normalized Chao1 diversity. Patients used about 5 TRBV segments, including TRBV5-6, TRBV5-1 and TRBV20-1, more often than controls. Batch-mates among the samples co-clustered strongly by F measure.

cDNA libraries for TCR beta contained unique molecular identifiers. Once about 0.85 to 10 million T cells were used, approximately 520,000 cDNA molecules resulted. TCRdb re-analysed the PCR reads in MiXCR, keeping a single row per CDR3 protein. The sample shows about 540,000 distinct CDR3 sequences, under 40% of them seen only once. Germline CDR1 reads SQVTM; CDR2 reads ANQGSEA. V lost 7 bases and J 0 bases, leaving 8 bases between the germline ends. This CDR3 is 12 amino acids long. This clonotype came up many times. Its antigen is not known. This sequence was found in a girl aged 2-17 years with multiple sclerosis. The chain is built from TRBV29-1 and TRBJ2-3; D is uncertain. Source material: blood. The CDR3 DNA sequence: TGCAGCGGTAGCACAAGCACAGATACGCAGTATTTT. Amino acids: CSGSTSTDTQYF.